The rows below give T cell receptor beta chains drawn from one sample of a study of T-cell reconstitution after alpha-beta-depleted transplantation in children. TCRdb independently ran MiXCR on the PCR reads; one entry per CDR3 protein. The sample comprises approximately 170,000 distinct CDR3 sequences, approximately 10% of which are singletons, and under 15% rests with the top ten. Here the sequenced sample was PBMCs, taken before TCRalphabeta/CD19-depleted stem cell transplant. The receptors originated from a boy aged 2-15 years with acute myeloid leukemia, due to receive a stem cell transplant. CDR3s include the opening cysteine and the closing phenylalanine or tryptophan. Fields, in order: V gene, CDR3 length, J gene, CDR3 protein.

TRBV15	15	TRBJ1-2	CATSRPTADPYGYTF
TRBV20-1	13	TRBJ1-5	CSARGTRNQPQHF
TRBV28	19	TRBJ2-4	CASSLPIMKIQEAKNIQYF
TRBV25-1	12	TRBJ2-5	CASSELSETQYF
TRBV4-1	17	TRBJ2-2	CASSQGAARTSGGELFF
TRBV12-3/TRBV12-4	13	TRBJ1-1	CASSWDVNTEAFF
TRBV12-3/TRBV12-4	20	TRBJ2-3	CASSSAGGAVLAPFGDTQYF
TRBV5-1	14	TRBJ1-1	CASSLQQGLTEAFF
TRBV20-1	13	TRBJ1-5	CSARGVGNQPQHF
TRBV6-2/TRBV6-3	18	TRBJ1-5	CASSYSIGAGGYHQPQHF